This TCR beta chain was sequenced for a study of blood T cell repertoires in COVID-19. Whole-study context: Spain, Italy and the United States supplied samples that represented acute and convalescent COVID-19. T cells, B-cell-depleted T cells, or PBMCs provided the cDNA or gDNA that served as material.

Sequencing used immunoSEQ multiplex PCR; TCRdb keeps in-frame clones, though not all of them. This table holds roughly 500,000 clones, 80% to 90% found once. This clone has only one observation. V shed 5 bases, J shed 5 bases, and the junction held 10 bases outside the gene matches. From germline, CDR1 is SGHAT and CDR2 FQNNGV. CDR3 length: 16 residues. The receptor comes from a young man with COVID-19, enrolled during active disease. The chain recombines TRBV11-2 with TRBJ2-3; 10 positions match TRBD2. Sample: peripheral blood. CDR3 amino acids: CASSPRAGGPRDTQYF. The CDR3 DNA sequence: TGTGCCAGCAGCCCACGAGCGGGAGGGCCTAGAGATACGCAGTATTTT.